The rows below give T cell receptor beta chains drawn from one sample of a study of T cell repertoires in cytomegalovirus infection. Their antigens remain unidentified. TCRdb re-called the reads through MiXCR, storing one row per CDR3 protein. The sample contains roughly 700,000 distinct CDR3 sequences, around 31% of which appear only once. Sequenced here: cultured PBMCs, sampled from culture after CMV antigen stimulation. The receptors shown here come from a human donor in good health (CMV status not recorded). Some clones in this sample may be carry-over from other donors' samples. The CDR3 runs from the conserved cysteine through the conserved F or W. Each record gives: J gene, V gene, clone size, D gene, CDR3 DNA, CDR3 protein. D genes are given only for firm matches. Not all rows give a size; the values are once, few, many and, for expanded clones, a class.

>TRBJ2-1|TRBV7-9|many|-
TGTGCCAGCAGCTTATCATATGAGCAGTTCTTC
CASSLSYEQFF
>TRBJ1-5|TRBV6-6|few|-
TGTGCCAGCAGTTACTCGTTAGGGGATCAGCCCCAGCATTTT
CASSYSLGDQPQHF
>TRBJ2-1|TRBV5-4|-|TRBD2
TGTGCCAGCAGCTTGGAGGCGGGAGGGGGAAAGGAGCAGTTCTTC
CASSLEAGGGKEQFF
>TRBJ2-5|TRBV11-2|-|-
TGTGCCAGCAGCTTAGATAGCTTTGTGGAGACCCAGTACTTC
CASSLDSFVETQYF
>TRBJ1-6|TRBV12-3/TRBV12-4|few|-
TGTGCCAGCAGTTTACGGGGTAGCGGTTCACCCCTCCACTTT
CASSLRGSGSPLHF
>TRBJ2-1|TRBV12-3/TRBV12-4|few|-
TGTGCCAGCAGTTTGGGCAGGGTCTGGGAGCAGTTCTTC
CASSLGRVWEQFF
>TRBJ2-7|TRBV15|-|-
TGTGCCACCAGCAGACGAGGGAACCTCTACGAGCAGTACTTC
CATSRRGNLYEQYF
>TRBJ2-3|TRBV7-8|few|-
TGTGCCAGCAGCTTATTCGGAACTTCATCCGATACGCAGTATTTT
CASSLFGTSSDTQYF
>TRBJ1-2|TRBV7-2|many|-
TGTGCCAGCAGTCCTAAGGGTCGACGGATCTATGGCTACACCTTC
CASSPKGRRIYGYTF
>TRBJ1-1|TRBV6-1|-|TRBD1
TGTGCCAGCGTGGGATGGCAGGGGGCTGGTGGTGGAGCTTTCTTT
CASVGWQGAGGGAFF
>TRBJ1-3|TRBV7-6|many|-
TGTGCCAGCAGCTCCCCCTATGAATCGGGTTCTGGAAACACCATATATTTT
CASSSPYESGSGNTIYF
>TRBJ1-5|TRBV12-3/TRBV12-4|many|-
TGTGCCAGCAACACCCGAGGGGTAGCCCAGCCCCAGCATTTT
CASNTRGVAQPQHF
>TRBJ2-2|TRBV6-6|few|-
TGTGCCAGCAGCGGCTTTGGGACTCGACAGGGATTCACCGGGGAGCTGTTTTTT
CASSGFGTRQGFTGELFF
>TRBJ1-2|TRBV7-2|-|-
TGTGCCAGCAGCTCCAGGGTGCCTCATCGTTATGGCTACACCTTC
CASSSRVPHRYGYTF